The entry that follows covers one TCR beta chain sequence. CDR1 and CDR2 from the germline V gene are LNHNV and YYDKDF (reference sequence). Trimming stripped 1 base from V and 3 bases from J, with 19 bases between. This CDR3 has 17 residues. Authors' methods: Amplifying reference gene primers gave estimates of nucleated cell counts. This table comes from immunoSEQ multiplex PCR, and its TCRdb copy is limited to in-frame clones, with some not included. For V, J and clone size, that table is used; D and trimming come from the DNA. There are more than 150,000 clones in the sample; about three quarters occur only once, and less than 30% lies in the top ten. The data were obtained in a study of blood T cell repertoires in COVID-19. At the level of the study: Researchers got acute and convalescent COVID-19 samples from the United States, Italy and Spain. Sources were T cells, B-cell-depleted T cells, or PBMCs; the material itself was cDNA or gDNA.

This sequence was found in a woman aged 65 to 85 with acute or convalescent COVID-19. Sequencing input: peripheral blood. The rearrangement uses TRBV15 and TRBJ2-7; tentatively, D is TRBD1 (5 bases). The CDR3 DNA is TGTGCCACCAGCAGAGCTCCTGACAGTCGCTATCTCTACGAGCAGTACTTC. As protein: CATSRAPDSRYLYEQYF.